The source of this T cell receptor (beta chain) is a study of kidney transplant recipient with SARS-CoV-2 infection. TCRdb redid the calling of the reads with MiXCR, one entry per CDR3 protein. Of under 250,000 distinct CDR3 sequences in the sample, 25% to 35% were seen once. At least ten counts were recorded for this clonotype. CDR1 and CDR2 from the germline V gene are SNHLY and FYNNEI. V was pared by 7 bases and J by 4 bases, with 6 bases of the junction left unmatched. The CDR3 consists of 14 residues. The chain recombines TRBV2 with TRBJ2-1, with TRBD1 matching over 8 bases. This material consisted of a blood sample, taken at baseline and around day 110 from a kidney transplant recipient. This clonotype was sampled from a male patient between 25 and 40 years old who had COVID-19 and was a kidney transplant recipient. These T cells may partly come from the graft donor. This CDR3 is CASNPGQVYNEQFF. The CDR3 DNA reads as TGTGCCAGCAACCCGGGACAGGTATACAATGAGCAGTTCTTC.